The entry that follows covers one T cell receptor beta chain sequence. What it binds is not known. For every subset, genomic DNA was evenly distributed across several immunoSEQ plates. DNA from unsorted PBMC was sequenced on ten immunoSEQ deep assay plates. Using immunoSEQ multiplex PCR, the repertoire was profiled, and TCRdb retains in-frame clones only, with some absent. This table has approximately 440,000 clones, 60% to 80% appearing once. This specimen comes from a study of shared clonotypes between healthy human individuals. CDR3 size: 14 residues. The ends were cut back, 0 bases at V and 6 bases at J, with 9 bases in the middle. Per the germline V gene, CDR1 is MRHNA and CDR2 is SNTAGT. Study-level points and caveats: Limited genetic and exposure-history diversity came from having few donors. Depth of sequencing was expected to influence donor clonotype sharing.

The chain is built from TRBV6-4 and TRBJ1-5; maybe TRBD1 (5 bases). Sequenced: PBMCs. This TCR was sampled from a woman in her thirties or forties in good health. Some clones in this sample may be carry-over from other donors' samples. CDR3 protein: CASSDSGGGQPQHF. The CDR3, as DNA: TGTGCCAGCAGTGACTCGGGGGGAGGTCAGCCCCAGCATTTT.